This entry lists 13 T cell receptor beta chains sequenced from one sample in a study of blood T cell repertoires in COVID-19. The protocol was immunoSEQ multiplex PCR, while the TCRdb copy is restricted to in-frame clones and leaves out a portion. The table lists 60,000 to 75,000 clones, about 90% of them singletons. The sequenced sample was peripheral blood. The origin of the receptors is a man aged 45-60 years with active COVID-19.

The V call is TRBV4-3, the J call TRBJ2-7, with TRBD2 as a possible D gene (5 bases). Per germline, CDR1 LGHNA and CDR2 YSLEER. This CDR3 has 15 amino acids. Trimming left V 1 base short and J 3 bases short, with 13 bases between. The chain's CDR3 is CASSQARGFSYEQYF. In nucleotides, the CDR3 is TGCGCCAGCAGCCAAGCCCGGGGATTTAGCTACGAGCAGTACTTC.

The V gene is TRBV4-2, the J gene TRBJ1-1, with TRBD1 matching over 12 bases. The CDR3 spans 15 residues. Germline lookup yields CDR1 LGHNA and CDR2 YNFKEQ. V was clipped by 5 bases and J by 5 bases; unmatched bases: 6. CDR3 nucleotides: TGTGCCAGCAGCGACCGGGACAGGGGGCGGACTGAAGCTTTCTTT. Encoded protein: CASSDRDRGRTEAFF.

V and J are TRBV5-6 and TRBJ2-2, with 13 positions matching TRBD2. J was trimmed by 5 bases and V by 2 bases; bases with no gene match: 6. The length of the CDR3 is 17 residues. Germline V gives CDR1 SGHDT, CDR2 YYEEEE. CDR3 sequence reads: CASSLGLAGEFTGELFF. The CDR3 bases are TGTGCCAGCAGCTTAGGACTAGCGGGAGAATTTACCGGGGAGCTGTTTTTT.

The J gene is TRBJ2-7, the V gene TRBV12-5; TRBD1 might be the D (5 bases). Germline values: CDR1 LGHNT, CDR2 FRNRAP. This CDR3 region has 13 residues. Trimming pared 6 bases from V and 0 bases from J, leaving 9 bases between. The CDR3 reads CASGQGPSYEQYF. As DNA, the CDR3 is TGTGCTAGTGGCCAGGGTCCCTCCTACGAGCAGTACTTC.

This chain uses TRBV12-3 or TRBV12-4 with TRBJ2-4; D is possibly TRBD1 (7 bases). This CDR3 comprises 13 residues. Trimming left V 5 bases short and J 10 bases short, with 15 bases between. The CDR3 region is CASSPSTGTIQYF. The CDR3 DNA reads as TGTGCCAGCAGTCCCTCGACAGGGACTATTCAGTACTTC.

This sequence joins TRBV11-3 and TRBJ2-3; 7 bases are shared with TRBD2. Germline V gene lookup returns CDR1 SGHNT and CDR2 YENEEA. This CDR3 is built from 15 residues. J was trimmed by 10 bases and V by 1 base; bases with no gene match: 11. In DNA, the CDR3 is TGTGCCAGCAGCTTAGTTTCGCGGGGGTCCCCTCCGCAGTATTTT. This gives the protein CASSLVSRGSPPQYF.

In its sample, this clone was seen a few times. The V and J genes are TRBV27 and TRBJ1-6; possibly TRBD1 for D (5 bases). The germline V gene encodes CDR1 MNHEY and CDR2 SMNVEV (reference sequence). This CDR3 has 15 amino acids. Trimming removed 0 bases from V and 6 bases from J, with 9 bases in between. The CDR3, as DNA: TGTGCCAGCAGTTTATCAGGGGTTAGTAATTCACCCCTCCACTTT. Encoded protein: CASSLSGVSNSPLHF.

CDR3 sequence (DNA): TGTGCCACCAGTGACCCGGACCTAGCGGATAGCTCCTACAATGAGCAGTTCTTC. Protein sequence: CATSDPDLADSSYNEQFF. The chain combines TRBV24-1 with TRBJ2-1; 7 positions match TRBD2. Germline trimming cut 4 bases from V and 0 bases from J; bases unmatched to any gene: 11. There are 18 residues in the CDR3. In germline, CDR1 is KGHDR, CDR2 SFDVKD.

The genes are TRBV5-1 and TRBJ2-5; 11 positions match TRBD2. CDR1 and CDR2 (germline): SGHRS, YFSETQ. V shed 4 bases and J 3 bases; nucleotides not matched to a gene: 2. The CDR3 has 14 amino acids. The CDR3 DNA reads TGCGCCAGCAGCACGACTAGCGGGAAAGAGACCCAGTACTTC. Protein product: CASSTTSGKETQYF.

The chain employs TRBV6-2 or TRBV6-3 and TRBJ2-7; tentatively, D is TRBD2 (5 bases). The V and J ends lost 2 bases and 3 bases respectively, with 8 bases between them. The CDR3 length is 13 residues. Germline V lookup: CDR1 MNHEY, CDR2 SVGEGT. The CDR3 here is CASSYQRIYEQYF. In nucleotides, the CDR3 is TGTGCCAGCAGTTACCAGCGGATCTACGAGCAGTACTTC.

V is TRBV27 and J is TRBJ1-4, with D possibly matching TRBD1 (5 bases). The CDR3 loop spans 18 amino acids. CDR1 is MNHEY and CDR2 is SMNVEV in the germline V gene (reference sequence). The germline V and J ends were trimmed by 5 bases and 1 base, with 20 bases remaining between them. The CDR3, as DNA: TGTGCCAGCAGTCCCGGCTCCTGGAGGGGCGGAACTAATGAAAAACTGTTTTTT. It yields the protein CASSPGSWRGGTNEKLFF.

CDR3: CASSPRLAGAKYF. The CDR3 region has the DNA TGTGCCAGCAGCCCCCGACTAGCGGGAGCCAAGTACTTC. This chain connects TRBV3-1 (or the pseudogene TRBV3-2) to TRBJ2-5, with 12 bases aligning to TRBD2. CDR3 length: 13 residues. The V and J ends lost 4 bases and 12 bases, in that order; junction bases with no gene match: 6. From germline, CDR1 is LGHDT and CDR2 YNNKEL (reference sequence).

The chain joins TRBV11-3 to TRBJ2-3, with 7 bases matching TRBD2. V shed 1 base, J shed 4 bases, and the junction held 5 bases outside the gene matches. Germline V gene lookup returns CDR1 SGHNT and CDR2 YENEEA. CDR3 size: 15 residues. The CDR3 nucleotides read TGTGCCAGCAGCTTAGGGGGGGGTCTTTCAGATACGCAGTATTTT. Amino acid sequence: CASSLGGGLSDTQYF.